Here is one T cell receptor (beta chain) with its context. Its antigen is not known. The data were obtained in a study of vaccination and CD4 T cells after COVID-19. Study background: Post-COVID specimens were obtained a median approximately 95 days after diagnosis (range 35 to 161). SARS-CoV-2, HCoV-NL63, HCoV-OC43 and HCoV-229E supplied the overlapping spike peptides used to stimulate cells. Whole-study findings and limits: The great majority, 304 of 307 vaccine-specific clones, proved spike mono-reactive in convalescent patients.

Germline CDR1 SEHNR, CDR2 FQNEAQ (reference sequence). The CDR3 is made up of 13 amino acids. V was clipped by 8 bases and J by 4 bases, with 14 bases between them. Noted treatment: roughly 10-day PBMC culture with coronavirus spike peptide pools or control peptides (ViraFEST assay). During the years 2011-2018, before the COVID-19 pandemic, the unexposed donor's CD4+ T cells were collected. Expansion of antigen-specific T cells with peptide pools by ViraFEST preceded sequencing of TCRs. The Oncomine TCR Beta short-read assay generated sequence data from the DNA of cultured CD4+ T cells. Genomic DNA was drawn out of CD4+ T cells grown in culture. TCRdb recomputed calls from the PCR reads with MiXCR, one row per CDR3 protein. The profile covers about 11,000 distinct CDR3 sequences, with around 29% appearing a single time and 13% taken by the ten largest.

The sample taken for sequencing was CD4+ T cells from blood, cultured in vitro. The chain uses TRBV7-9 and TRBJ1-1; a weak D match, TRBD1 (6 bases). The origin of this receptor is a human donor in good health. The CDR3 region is CASPDGGGTEAFF. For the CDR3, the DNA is TGTGCCAGCCCGGACGGAGGGGGCACTGAAGCTTTCTTT.